This record covers a single TCR beta chain. Germline V gives CDR1 MNHEY, CDR2 SVGAGI. CDR3 length: 13 residues. Trimming removed 0 bases at V and 3 bases at J, with 6 bases between. This record belongs to a study of OX40 agonist ivuxolimab in advanced cancers. Data came from immunoSEQ multiplex PCR; TCRdb stores just in-frame clones and leaves some out. The sample consists of about 79,000 clones, about 90% of them appearing once. This TCR was recovered from an adult with an advanced solid tumor such as melanoma, head and neck, liver or kidney cancer. Specimen: CD4+ or CD8+ T cells sorted from blood, collected in a trial of the OX40 agonist ivuxolimab. The chain uses TRBV6-5 and TRBJ2-7; D unclear. CDR3 nucleotides: TGTGCCAGCAGTTACTCTGGGAACTACGAGCAGTACTTC. The encoded protein is CASSYSGNYEQYF.